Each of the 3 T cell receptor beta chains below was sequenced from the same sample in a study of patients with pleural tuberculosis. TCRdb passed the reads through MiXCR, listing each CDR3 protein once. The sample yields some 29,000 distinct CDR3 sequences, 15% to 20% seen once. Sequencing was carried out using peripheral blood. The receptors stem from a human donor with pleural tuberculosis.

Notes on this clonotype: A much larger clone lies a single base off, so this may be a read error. Here the CDR3 reads CASSQGPPLLYGYAF. The CDR3 DNA reads TGCGCCAGCAGCCAAGGCCCCCCACTCCTCTATGGCTACGCCTTC. The chain combines TRBV4-1 with TRBJ1-2; D ambiguous. CDR1 is MGHRA and CDR2 is YSYEKL in the germline V gene. The CDR3 spans 15 residues.

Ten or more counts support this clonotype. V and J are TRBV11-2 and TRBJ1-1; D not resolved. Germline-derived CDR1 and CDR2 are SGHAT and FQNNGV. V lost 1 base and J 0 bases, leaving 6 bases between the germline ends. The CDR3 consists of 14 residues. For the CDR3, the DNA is TGTGCCAGCAGCTTAGGGCCCTTGAACACTGAAGCTTTCTTT. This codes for CASSLGPLNTEAFF.

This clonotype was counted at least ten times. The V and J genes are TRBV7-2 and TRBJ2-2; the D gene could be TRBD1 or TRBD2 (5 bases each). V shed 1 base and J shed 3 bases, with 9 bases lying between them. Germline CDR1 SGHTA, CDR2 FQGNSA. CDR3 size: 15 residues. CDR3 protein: CASSLGGVYTGELFF. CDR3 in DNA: TGTGCCAGCAGCTTAGGAGGGGTGTACACCGGGGAGCTGTTTTTT.